This T cell receptor (beta chain) came from a study of T cells in localized non-small cell lung cancer. Clones were sequenced by immunoSEQ multiplex PCR, and TCRdb holds only the in-frame ones, with some missing. The table includes 25,000 to 30,000 clones, around 90% detected once. Regarding the study as a whole: Longer overall survival associated with higher blood T cell density; shorter survival with higher adjacent-lung clonality.

About this clone itself: Its specificity is unknown.

Unmatched junction bases numbered 7, after V lost 0 bases and J lost 1 base. This CDR3 spans 18 amino acids. Germline-derived CDR1 and CDR2 are SGHRS and YFSETQ. The source material was peripheral blood, sampled before any cancer treatment. The TCR was taken from a woman aged 18-55 years with stage I lung adenocarcinoma. The genes are TRBV5-1 and TRBJ2-3, with 11 bases that match TRBD2. The CDR3 protein is CASSLGLAGGMGTDTQYF. The CDR3 coding sequence is TGCGCCAGCAGCTTGGGCCTAGCGGGAGGTATGGGCACAGATACGCAGTATTTT.